This T cell receptor (beta chain) comes out of a study of T cells in Graves' hyperthyroidism and ophthalmopathy. Study-wide context: Specimen type is peripheral blood, collected at initial diagnosis prior to any treatment. Study outcomes and limitations: Prediction of ophthalmopathy progression came a median approximately 6.6 months pre-onset. Separation of ophthalmopathy from stable hyperthyroidism was achieved by a 13 V-J model.

Using RNA transcripts as the source, TCR beta CDR3 regions were amplified. HTBI primers drove first-round RT-PCR of the TCR CDR3. TCRdb recomputed calls from the multiplex PCR reads with MiXCR, one row per CDR3 protein. The table includes roughly 500,000 distinct CDR3 sequences, approximately 25% detected once. V was shortened by 0 bases and J by 1 base, with 10 bases between the two germline ends. The length of the CDR3 is 15 residues. CDR1 and CDR2 (germline): MNHEY, SVGAGI. Turning to this clonotype: No antigen is known for it.

Cells are PBMCs isolated from roughly 10 ml of fresh blood. The receptor was isolated from a woman aged 30 to 39 with Graves' ophthalmopathy. The sequenced material came from blood. The rearrangement links TRBV6-5 to TRBJ2-7; D call uncertain. The CDR3, as DNA: TGTGCCAGCAGTTACTCTACCTGGAGTTCCTACGAGCAGTACTTC. This gives the protein CASSYSTWSSYEQYF.